The rows below give T cell receptor beta chains drawn from one sample of a study of T cell changes during pregnancy in multiple sclerosis. TCRdb's table, derived via immunoSEQ multiplex PCR, lists solely in-frame clones and lacks some. The table lists some 100,000 clones, approximately 94% of them singletons, with 1% to 1.5% in the top ten. The material sequenced was peripheral blood, taken in the second trimester of pregnancy. Receptor source: a female donor with multiple sclerosis, enrolled in a pregnancy study. CDR3s leave out the opening cysteine and the closing phenylalanine or tryptophan. D genes are given only for firm matches.

TRBV19,TRBJ2-2,.,12,ASSDTAPTGELF
TRBV11-2,TRBJ2-1,.,10,ASSDRGNGQF
TRBV6-1,TRBJ1-1,.,13,ASSTRDRMNTEAF
TRBV9,TRBJ1-1,.,13,ASSVGQDMNTEAF
TRBV28,TRBJ2-7,.,9,GAGSGYEQY
TRBV7-9,TRBJ2-3,.,12,ASSLGLNTDTQY
TRBV4-2,TRBJ2-7,.,11,ASSEPTGEEQY
TRBV19,TRBJ2-7,TRBD2,11,ASRKRGAYEQY
TRBV5-1,TRBJ2-7,TRBD1,14,ASSLFAGQGAYEQY
TRBV30,TRBJ2-2,.,14,AWSLATGANTGELF
TRBV5-1,TRBJ2-1,.,9,ASSLAIEQF
TRBV4-2,TRBJ2-7,TRBD2,13,ASSQEGTSGDEQY